The clone carrying this T cell receptor (beta chain) was detected many times. TCR cDNA molecules were tagged individually, and each one carried a unique molecular identifier. TCRdb analysed the 5' RACE reads with MiXCR anew, one entry per CDR3 protein. Among roughly 79,000 distinct CDR3 sequences listed, about 8.5% were seen once. The entry originates in a study of spatial heterogeneity in lung cancer. About the research overall: Raw-read counts averaged over ten per unique TCR and UMI combination.

The time point denotes: sample taken at primary tumor resection. Just over 70 TRACERx patients with early, untreated non-small cell lung cancer donated samples. No cells were sorted before sequencing. The whole RNA sequenced was extracted from tumor, nontumor lung or frozen PBMC. V lost 6 bases and J lost 4; bases outside the gene matches: 11. CDR1 is DFQATT and CDR2 is SNEGSKA in the germline V gene (reference sequence). The CDR3 covers 14 residues. This specimen was PBMCs, taken at surgery. The clonotype comes from a male donor with early-stage non-small cell lung cancer. This chain connects TRBV20-1 to TRBJ2-7; TRBD2 agrees at 8 bases. CDR3: CSASGGALFYEQYF. The CDR3, as DNA: TGCAGTGCGTCGGGAGGGGCCCTATTTTACGAGCAGTACTTC.